This entry features one T cell receptor (beta chain) sequence. Its antigen is not known. The CDR3 is made up of 11 amino acids. V lost 6 bases and J 11 bases, leaving 14 bases between the germline ends. CDR1 is SQVTM and CDR2 is ANQGSEA in the germline V gene. The authors sorted CD4+ naive, central memory, regulatory and stem cell-like memory cells via CD45RO/CCR7/CD25/CD127/CD95/CD27. Sorted populations all had greater than 98% purity. The source of the sample is a study of beta chain features in type 1 diabetes. General study findings and limits: Moderate yet significant TCRB CDR3 shortening was seen in Type 1 diabetes patients in all four CD4+ subsets.

What was sequenced were expressed TCRB transcripts, since all of the isolated RNA had been reverse transcribed. Method: immunoSEQ multiplex PCR; TCRdb's copy keeps in-frame clones and lacks some. The repertoire holds roughly 220,000 clones, with approximately 16% as singletons. This sequence was found in a young man with type 1 diabetes. The sample consisted of naive CD4+ T cells from blood. The rearrangement links TRBV29-1 to TRBJ1-5, with D possibly being TRBD1 (6 bases). This CDR3 reads CSVGTGQTQHF. The CDR3 bases are TGCAGCGTCGGAACCGGACAGACCCAGCATTTT.